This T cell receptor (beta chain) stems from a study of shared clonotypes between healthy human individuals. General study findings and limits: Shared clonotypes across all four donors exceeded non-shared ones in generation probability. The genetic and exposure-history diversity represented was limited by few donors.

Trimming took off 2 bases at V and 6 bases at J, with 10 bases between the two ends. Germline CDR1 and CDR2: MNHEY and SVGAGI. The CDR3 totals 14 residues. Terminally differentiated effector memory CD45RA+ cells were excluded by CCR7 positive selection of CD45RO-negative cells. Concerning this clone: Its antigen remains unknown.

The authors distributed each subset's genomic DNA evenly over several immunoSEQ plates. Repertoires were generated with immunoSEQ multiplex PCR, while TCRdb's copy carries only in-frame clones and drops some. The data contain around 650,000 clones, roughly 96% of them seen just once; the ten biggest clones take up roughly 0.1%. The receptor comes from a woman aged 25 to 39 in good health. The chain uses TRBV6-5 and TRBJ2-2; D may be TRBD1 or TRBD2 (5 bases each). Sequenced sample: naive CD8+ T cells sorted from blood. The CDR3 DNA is TGTGCCAGCAGTTACGCAACGGGGCCCGGGGAGCTGTTTTTT. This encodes CASSYATGPGELFF.